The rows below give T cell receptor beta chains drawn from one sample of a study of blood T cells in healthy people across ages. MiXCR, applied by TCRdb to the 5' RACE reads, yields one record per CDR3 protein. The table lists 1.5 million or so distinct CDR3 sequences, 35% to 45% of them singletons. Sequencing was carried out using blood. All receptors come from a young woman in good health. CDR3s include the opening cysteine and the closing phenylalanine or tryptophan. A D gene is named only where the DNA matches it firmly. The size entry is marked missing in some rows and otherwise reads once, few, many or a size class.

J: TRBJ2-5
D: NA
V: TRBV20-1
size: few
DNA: TGCAGTGCTAGAGACCCCCAGCGCGGGGAGACCCAGTACTTC
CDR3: CSARDPQRGETQYF

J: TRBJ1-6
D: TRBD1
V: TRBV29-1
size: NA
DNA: TGCAGCGTCGGGACAGGGGCCAATTCACCCCTCCACTTT
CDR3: CSVGTGANSPLHF

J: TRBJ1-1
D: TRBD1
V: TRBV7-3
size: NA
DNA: TGTGCCAGCAGCCACACAGGGGGCAGTGAAGCTTTCTTT
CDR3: CASSHTGGSEAFF

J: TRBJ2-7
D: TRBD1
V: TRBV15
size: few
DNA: TGTGCCACCAGCAGAGATGTGGGACAGGGGTACTACGAGCAGTACTTC
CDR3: CATSRDVGQGYYEQYF

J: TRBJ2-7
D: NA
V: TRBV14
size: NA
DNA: TGTGCCAGCAGCCAATCAAGGATGTTCGCCTACGAGCAGTACTTC
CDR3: CASSQSRMFAYEQYF

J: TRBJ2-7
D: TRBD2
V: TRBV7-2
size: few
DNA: TGTGCCAGCAGCTTAGTGCGGACTAGCGGTTCTAGCTCCTACGAGCAGTACTTC
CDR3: CASSLVRTSGSSSYEQYF

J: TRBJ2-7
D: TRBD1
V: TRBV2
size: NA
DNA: TGTGCCAGCAGTTCCCCGACAGGGCCCCCCTACGAGCAGTACTTC
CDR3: CASSSPTGPPYEQYF

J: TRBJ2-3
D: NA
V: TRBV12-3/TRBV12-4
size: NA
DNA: TGTGCCAGCAGTTCGCGGAGAGGGAACGCAGATACGCAGTATTTT
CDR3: CASSSRRGNADTQYF

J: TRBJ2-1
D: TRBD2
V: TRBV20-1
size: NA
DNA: TGCAGTGCTAGAGATGGCGGGAGAGTAAATGAGCAGTTCTTC
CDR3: CSARDGGRVNEQFF

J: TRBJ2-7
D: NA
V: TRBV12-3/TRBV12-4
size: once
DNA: TGTGCCAGCAGTCCGGGGGCACCAAACAGCTACGAGCAGTACTTC
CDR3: CASSPGAPNSYEQYF

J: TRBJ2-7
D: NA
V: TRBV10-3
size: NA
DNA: TGTGCCATCAGTGAGTCGAGAGAACGGGAGCAGTACTTC
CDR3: CAISESREREQYF

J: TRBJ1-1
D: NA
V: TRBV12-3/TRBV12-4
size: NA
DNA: TGTGCCAGCAGTTTAGCGTGGTTGGGGGACACTGAAGCTTTCTTT
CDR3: CASSLAWLGDTEAFF

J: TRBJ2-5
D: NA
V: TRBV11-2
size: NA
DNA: TGTGCCAGCAGCTTAGCGGGGGGCGGGGGTGCATATGAGCAGTACTTC
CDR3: CASSLAGGGGAYEQYF

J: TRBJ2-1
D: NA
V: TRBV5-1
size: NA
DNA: TGCGCCAGCAGCGTTTTACAGGGCAGTGGGTCCTACAATGAGCAGTTCTTC
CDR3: CASSVLQGSGSYNEQFF

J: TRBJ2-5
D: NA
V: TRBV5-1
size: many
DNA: TGTGCCAGCAGCTCCCAGGGAGAGACCCAGTACTTC
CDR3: CASSSQGETQYF

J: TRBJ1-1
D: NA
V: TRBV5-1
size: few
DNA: TGCGCCAGCAGCTTGACTCACTCGAACACTGAAGCTTTCTTT
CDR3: CASSLTHSNTEAFF

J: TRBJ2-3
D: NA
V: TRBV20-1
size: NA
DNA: TGCAGTGCTAGAGATCAACGGGAAGGCACAGATACGCAGTATTTT
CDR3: CSARDQREGTDTQYF

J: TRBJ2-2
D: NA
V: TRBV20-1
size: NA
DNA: TGCAGTGCTAGAGCCCAAGGGAACACCGGGGAGCTGTTTTTT
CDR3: CSARAQGNTGELFF

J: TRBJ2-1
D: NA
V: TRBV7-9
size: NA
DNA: TGTGCCAGCAGCTTCCGGAAGCTAGACAATGAGCAGTTCTTC
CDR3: CASSFRKLDNEQFF

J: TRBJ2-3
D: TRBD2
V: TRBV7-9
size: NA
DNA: TGTGCCAGCAGCGCTATTAGCGGGAGTAGGCCCACAGATACGCAGTATTTT
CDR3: CASSAISGSRPTDTQYF

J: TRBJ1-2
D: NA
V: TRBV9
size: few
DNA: TGTGCCAGCAGCGTAGGGAAAGGGTACCTCTATGGCTACACCTTC
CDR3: CASSVGKGYLYGYTF

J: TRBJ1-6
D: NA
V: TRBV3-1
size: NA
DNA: TGTGCCAGCAGCCAAGCCTGGGGGTCACCCCTCCACTTT
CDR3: CASSQAWGSPLHF

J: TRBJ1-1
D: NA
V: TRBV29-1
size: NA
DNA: TGCAGCGTCGCGTTCCCTAGACAGCTGAACACTGAAGCTTTCTTT
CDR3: CSVAFPRQLNTEAFF

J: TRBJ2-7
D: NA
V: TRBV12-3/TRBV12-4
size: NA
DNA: TGTGCCAGCCAACTAGGGCCTTCCTGGGAGCAGTACTTC
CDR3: CASQLGPSWEQYF

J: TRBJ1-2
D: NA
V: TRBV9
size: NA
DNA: TGTGCCAGCAGCGACCCGGGGGGTAGCTATGGCTACACCTTC
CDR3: CASSDPGGSYGYTF

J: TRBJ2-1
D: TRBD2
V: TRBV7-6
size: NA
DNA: TGTGCCAGCAGCCCGCGACCGACTAGCGGGAGTTTCAATGAGCAGTTCTTC
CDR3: CASSPRPTSGSFNEQFF

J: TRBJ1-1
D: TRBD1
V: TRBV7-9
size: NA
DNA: TGTGCCAGCAACGGACAGGGTACTTACACTGAAGCTTTCTTT
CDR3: CASNGQGTYTEAFF

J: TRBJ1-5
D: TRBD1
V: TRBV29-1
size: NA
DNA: TGCAGCGTTGCAGGACAGGGGGTGGATCAGCCCCAGCATTTT
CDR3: CSVAGQGVDQPQHF

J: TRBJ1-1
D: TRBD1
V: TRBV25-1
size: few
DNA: TGTGCCAGCAGTGAAACGCAGACAGGGATGAACACTGAAGCTTTCTTT
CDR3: CASSETQTGMNTEAFF

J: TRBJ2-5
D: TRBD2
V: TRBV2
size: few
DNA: TGTGCCAGCAGTGAAAGCGGGAGGCCGCAAGAGACCCAGTACTTC
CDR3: CASSESGRPQETQYF

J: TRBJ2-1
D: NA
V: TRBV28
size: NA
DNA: TGTGCCAGCAGGGAGAGAGGGTATGAGCAGTTCTTC
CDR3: CASRERGYEQFF

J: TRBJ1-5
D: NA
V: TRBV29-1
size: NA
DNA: TGCAGCGCCTCTCGCGGGGGTCCCTCTGAGCCCCAGCATTTT
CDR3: CSASRGGPSEPQHF

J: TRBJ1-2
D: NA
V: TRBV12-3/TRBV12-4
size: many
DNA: TGTGCCAGCAGTTACGACAGCTATGGCTACACCTTC
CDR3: CASSYDSYGYTF

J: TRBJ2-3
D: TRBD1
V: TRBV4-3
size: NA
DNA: TGCGCCAGCAGCCAGACCCCTGGACAGGGGTCCACAGATACGCAGTATTTT
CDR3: CASSQTPGQGSTDTQYF

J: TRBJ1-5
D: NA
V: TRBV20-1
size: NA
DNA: TGCAGTGCTAGAGATTTGGGGGCGGGTCAGCCCCAGCATTTT
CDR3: CSARDLGAGQPQHF

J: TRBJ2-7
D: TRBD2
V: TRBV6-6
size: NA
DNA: TGTGCCAGCATAGGAAACGGGAGGAAAGCCTACGAGCAGTACTTC
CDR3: CASIGNGRKAYEQYF

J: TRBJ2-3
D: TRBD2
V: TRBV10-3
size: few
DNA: TGTGCCATCAGTGTGGCGGGGGGGCCGTTTTCAGATACGCAGTATTTT
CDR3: CAISVAGGPFSDTQYF

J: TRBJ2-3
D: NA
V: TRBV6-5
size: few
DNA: TGTGCCAGCAGAACGACAGTTTGGCTAAGTGATACGCAGTATTTT
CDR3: CASRTTVWLSDTQYF

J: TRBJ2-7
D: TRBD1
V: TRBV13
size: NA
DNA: TGTGCCAGCAGCTTACGGGACAGCAACAATGAGCAGTACTTC
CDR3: CASSLRDSNNEQYF

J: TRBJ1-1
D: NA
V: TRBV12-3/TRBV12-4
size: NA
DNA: TGTGCCAGCACCTCCTTCGACCGACCCAGACTCGCAGGGGCTTTCTTT
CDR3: CASTSFDRPRLAGAFF

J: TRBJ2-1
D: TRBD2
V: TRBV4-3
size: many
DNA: TGCGCCAGCAGCCAATTAGCGGGGACCTACAATGAGCAGTTCTTC
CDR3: CASSQLAGTYNEQFF

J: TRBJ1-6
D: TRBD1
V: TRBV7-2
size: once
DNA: TGTGCCAGCAGCACGACAGGGAGGAATTCACCCCTCCACTTT
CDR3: CASSTTGRNSPLHF